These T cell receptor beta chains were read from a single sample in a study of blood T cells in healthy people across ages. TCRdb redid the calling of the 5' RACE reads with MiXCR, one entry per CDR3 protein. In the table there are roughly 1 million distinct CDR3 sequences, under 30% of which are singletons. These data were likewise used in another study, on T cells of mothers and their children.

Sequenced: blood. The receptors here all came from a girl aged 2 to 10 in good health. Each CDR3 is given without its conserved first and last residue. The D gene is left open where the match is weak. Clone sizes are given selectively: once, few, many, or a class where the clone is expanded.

cdr3_aa: ASRPRRGTVNTGELF; d_call: TRBD2; v_call: TRBV6-2/TRBV6-3; clone_size: few
cdr3_aa: ASSQTSGGLDEQF; d_call: TRBD2; v_call: TRBV7-3; clone_size: many
cdr3_aa: ASSTGRGLTEAF; d_call: NA; v_call: TRBV7-6; clone_size: few
cdr3_aa: ASSPPLEQIGYEQY; d_call: NA; v_call: TRBV7-9; clone_size: few
cdr3_aa: SVGTGKSTDTQY; d_call: TRBD1; v_call: TRBV29-1; clone_size: few
cdr3_aa: ASSESNREAF; d_call: NA; v_call: TRBV6-6; clone_size: NA
cdr3_aa: SAINGGSLDTQY; d_call: NA; v_call: TRBV20-1; clone_size: many
cdr3_aa: ASSLTYYLRNEQF; d_call: NA; v_call: TRBV7-2; clone_size: NA
cdr3_aa: ASALGETQY; d_call: NA; v_call: TRBV6-2/TRBV6-3; clone_size: few
cdr3_aa: ASSFRRPEQF; d_call: NA; v_call: TRBV7-9; clone_size: NA
cdr3_aa: ASSFPGQGEVRGELF; d_call: TRBD1; v_call: TRBV7-3; clone_size: few
cdr3_aa: ASSLLAGGQGDTQY; d_call: TRBD2; v_call: TRBV7-3; clone_size: NA
cdr3_aa: ATSRDPSAKGRDYGYT; d_call: NA; v_call: TRBV15; clone_size: NA
cdr3_aa: ASIRGGRQETQY; d_call: TRBD2; v_call: TRBV28; clone_size: NA
cdr3_aa: ASSSGLAGFSYEQY; d_call: TRBD2; v_call: TRBV12-3/TRBV12-4; clone_size: NA
cdr3_aa: ASSLRPATNEKLF; d_call: NA; v_call: TRBV11-2; clone_size: NA
cdr3_aa: ASSLLSRRSPFNEQF; d_call: NA; v_call: TRBV28; clone_size: few
cdr3_aa: ASEDGKATNEKLV; d_call: NA; v_call: TRBV6-6; clone_size: NA
cdr3_aa: ASSPDREGQEQF; d_call: TRBD1; v_call: TRBV2; clone_size: NA
cdr3_aa: ASSQGGQMNTEAF; d_call: NA; v_call: TRBV4-3; clone_size: NA
cdr3_aa: SFGTTNTDTQY; d_call: NA; v_call: TRBV29-1; clone_size: NA
cdr3_aa: ASSYRIKETQY; d_call: NA; v_call: TRBV6-5; clone_size: NA
cdr3_aa: SARGQVRPQETQY; d_call: NA; v_call: TRBV20-1; clone_size: few
cdr3_aa: ASSLNPWTGENGYT; d_call: TRBD1; v_call: TRBV7-3; clone_size: few
cdr3_aa: ASSESRGRFSPEAF; d_call: NA; v_call: TRBV6-1; clone_size: few
cdr3_aa: SAPWETEAF; d_call: NA; v_call: TRBV20-1; clone_size: NA
cdr3_aa: ASSPARSSGFTDTQY; d_call: NA; v_call: TRBV9; clone_size: NA
cdr3_aa: ASSLESGIRQPQH; d_call: NA; v_call: TRBV7-6; clone_size: NA
cdr3_aa: ASSPPGQMNTEAF; d_call: TRBD1; v_call: TRBV9; clone_size: NA
cdr3_aa: ASSPSLSQETQY; d_call: NA; v_call: TRBV7-8; clone_size: NA
cdr3_aa: SGAPGHNEQF; d_call: NA; v_call: TRBV29-1; clone_size: NA
cdr3_aa: ASSPFMGDTQY; d_call: NA; v_call: TRBV7-9; clone_size: NA
cdr3_aa: SAREPIYREGVKGFNEKLF; d_call: NA; v_call: TRBV20-1; clone_size: once
cdr3_aa: ASGSVTQY; d_call: NA; v_call: TRBV12-5; clone_size: NA
cdr3_aa: ATSKGINIQY; d_call: NA; v_call: TRBV15; clone_size: few
cdr3_aa: SARDGGLIGELF; d_call: NA; v_call: TRBV20-1; clone_size: NA
cdr3_aa: ASSQAGDSSYEQY; d_call: NA; v_call: TRBV4-1; clone_size: NA
cdr3_aa: ASSYLQGRRSGANVLT; d_call: NA; v_call: TRBV6-2/TRBV6-3; clone_size: NA
cdr3_aa: ASTRSVAGELF; d_call: NA; v_call: TRBV6-6; clone_size: once
cdr3_aa: ASRGWDTQY; d_call: NA; v_call: TRBV2; clone_size: NA